Here is one TCR beta chain with its context. The antigen is unknown. As the sequencing template, cDNA was produced by extracting RNA and reverse transcribing it. The repertoire was sequenced with immunoSEQ multiplex PCR; TCRdb's copy has only in-frame clones and lacks some. The data show some 100,000 clones, roughly 60% seen once. Treatment meaning: oral pan-JAK inhibitor, 5-10 mg twice daily. The source of the sample is a study of CD8+ T cells in alopecia areata. Findings of the study overall: Many expanded lesional clones stayed in scalp and blood while on tofacitinib.

The source is a human donor with alopecia areata. The sample in question was CD8+ T cells sorted from blood, obtained at week 4, from a patient treated with tofacitinib.

The CDR3 region has the DNA TGTGCCTGGATCGGCCTTTATGGCTACACCTTC. Its protein is CAWIGLYGYTF. The chain uses TRBV30 and TRBJ1-2; D gene unclear. This CDR3 is 11 amino acids long. The V and J ends lost 4 bases and 5 bases respectively, with 8 bases between them. From germline, CDR1 is GTSNPN and CDR2 SVGIG (reference sequence).